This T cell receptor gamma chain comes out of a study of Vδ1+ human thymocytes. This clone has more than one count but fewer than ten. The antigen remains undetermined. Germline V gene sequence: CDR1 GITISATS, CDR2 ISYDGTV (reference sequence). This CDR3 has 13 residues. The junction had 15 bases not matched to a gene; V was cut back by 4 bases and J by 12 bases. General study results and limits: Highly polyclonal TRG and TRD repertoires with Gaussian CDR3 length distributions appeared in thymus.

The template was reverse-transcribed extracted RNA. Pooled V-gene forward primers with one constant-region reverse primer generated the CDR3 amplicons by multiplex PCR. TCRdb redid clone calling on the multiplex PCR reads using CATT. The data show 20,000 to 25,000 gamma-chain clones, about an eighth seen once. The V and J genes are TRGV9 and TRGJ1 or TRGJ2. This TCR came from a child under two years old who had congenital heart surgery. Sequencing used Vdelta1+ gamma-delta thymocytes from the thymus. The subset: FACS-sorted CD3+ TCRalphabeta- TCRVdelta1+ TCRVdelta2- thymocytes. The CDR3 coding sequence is TGTGCCTTGTGGGATCCCCTCAAGGGTGGGAAACTCTTT. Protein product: CALWDPLKGGKLF.